The 26 T cell receptor beta chains presented below share a single source sample, sequenced in a study of T cells in localized non-small cell lung cancer. Here immunoSEQ multiplex PCR was the method, and the copy in TCRdb shows in-frame clones only, minus some. The data contain about 48,000 clones, 77% of them seen just once; the ten biggest clones take up about a sixth. The sequencing used peripheral blood, collected before any cancer treatment. The receptor source for this set is a man aged 40 to 70 with stage I squamous cell lung carcinoma.

This clone was observed once. The chain uses TRBV2 and TRBJ2-2; D is unresolved. CDR3 length: 14 amino acids. CDR1 is SNHLY and CDR2 is FYNNEI in the germline V gene. Trimming removed 4 bases from V and 2 bases from J, with 8 bases in between. Here the CDR3 reads CASSVALNTGELFF. The DNA of the CDR3 is TGTGCCAGCAGTGTAGCCCTTAACACCGGGGAGCTGTTTTTT.

The chain recombines TRBV7-3 with TRBJ2-1, with 11 bases lining up with TRBD2. The CDR3 consists of 15 residues. The V gene's germline CDR1 is SGHTA and CDR2 FQGTGA. Germline trimming cut 1 base from V and 6 bases from J; bases unmatched to any gene: 2. The DNA of the CDR3 is TGTGCCAGCAGCTTAAGGGGGACTAGCGGCAATGAGCAGTTCTTC. It yields the protein CASSLRGTSGNEQFF.

V and J are TRBV11-2 and TRBJ1-5; D is unclear. V lost 0 bases to trimming and J lost 4 bases, with 7 bases between them. The CDR3 extends over 14 amino acids. Germline V CDR1 and CDR2: SGHAT, FQNNGV. CDR3: CASSLDAANQPQHF. CDR3 bases: TGTGCCAGCAGCTTAGATGCGGCGAATCAGCCCCAGCATTTT.

The V gene is TRBV7-2, the J gene TRBJ2-1, with 8 bases fitting TRBD1. The CDR3 is made up of 15 amino acids. CDR1 and CDR2 (germline): SGHTA, FQGNSA. J gave up 6 bases and V 5 bases, and 9 bases lay outside the gene matches. CDR3: CASSPRTGFGNEQFF. The CDR3 coding sequence is TGTGCCAGCAGCCCAAGGACAGGGTTCGGCAATGAGCAGTTCTTC.

V is TRBV7-9 and J is TRBJ2-3; weak D call: TRBD1 (6 bases). Trimming pared 5 bases from V and 9 bases from J, leaving 12 bases between. CDR3 length: 12 amino acids. Germline CDR1 reads SEHNR; CDR2 reads FQNEAQ (reference sequence). CDR3 DNA sequence: TGTGCCAGCAGCCAAGATGGACAGACGCAGTATTTT. Its translation is CASSQDGQTQYF.

V gene TRBV5-1 combines with J gene TRBJ2-2; D might be TRBD1 (5 bases). This CDR3 is 15 amino acids long. V lost 0 bases, J lost 7 bases, and 13 bases lay in between. Germline V CDR1 and CDR2: SGHRS, YFSETQ. The CDR3 nucleotides are TGCGCCAGCAGCTTGGACGCAGGGCTGCGCGGGGAGCTGTTTTTT. It translates to CASSLDAGLRGELFF.

The chain recombines TRBV6-1 with TRBJ2-7; possible D gene TRBD1, 5 bases. V dropped 5 bases and J dropped 3 bases, with 17 bases sitting between them. The CDR3 length is 15 residues. Germline-derived CDR1 and CDR2 are MNHNS and SASEGT. The CDR3 DNA follows: TGTGCCAGCAGTTTCGCCTTTGGGGCTAACTACGAGCAGTACTTC. Residues: CASSFAFGANYEQYF.

V gene TRBV5-8 combines with J gene TRBJ1-1; TRBD1 might be the D (5 bases). Deletions cut 3 bases from V and 8 bases from J, with 20 bases between. The CDR3 consists of 15 residues. Germline V gene data show CDR1 as SGHTS and CDR2 as YDEGEE. In DNA form, the CDR3 reads TGTGCCAGCAGCTCTTATTCAGGGTCTACGGCCGAAGCTTTCTTT. As protein: CASSSYSGSTAEAFF.

This rearrangement joins TRBV5-1 to TRBJ2-5, with 7 nucleotides matching TRBD2. This CDR3 has 14 amino acids. V gave up 4 bases and J gave up 1 base; unmatched junction bases: 4. Germline CDR1 is SGHRS and CDR2 is YFSETQ. CDR3 residues: CASSGAGVQETQYF. Written as DNA, the CDR3 is TGCGCCAGCAGCGGCGCGGGGGTCCAAGAGACCCAGTACTTC.

The rearrangement uses TRBV28 and TRBJ2-7; the D gene is possibly TRBD1 (5 bases). The length of the CDR3 is 14 residues. V was pared by 2 bases and J by 2 bases, with 10 bases between. Germline-derived CDR1 and CDR2 are MDHEN and SYDVKM. CDR3 sequence (DNA): TGTGCCAGCAGTTTAGCGACAGCAACCTACGAGCAGTACTTC. Protein: CASSLATATYEQYF.

This clone was seen a handful of times. CDR3 amino acids: CASSPDYLYTDTQYF. CDR3 DNA: TGTGCCAGCAGCCCGGACTATCTTTACACAGATACGCAGTATTTT. The V gene is TRBV9, the J gene TRBJ2-3; TRBD2 might be the D (6 bases). Per the germline V gene, CDR1 is SGDLS and CDR2 is YYNGEE. The CDR3 contains 15 residues. Trimming shortened V by 4 bases and J by 2 bases, and 14 bases separated the two germline ends.

The J gene is TRBJ2-5, the V gene TRBV19, with 11 bases identical to TRBD1. Germline trimming cut 7 bases from V and 4 bases from J; bases unmatched to any gene: 5. Per the germline V gene, CDR1 is LNHDA and CDR2 is SQIVND (reference sequence). CDR3 length equals 14 residues. CDR3 in DNA: TGTGCCAGTATGGGACAGGGGGAGGCAGAGACCCAGTACTTC. It translates to CASMGQGEAETQYF.

This chain connects TRBV6-5 to TRBJ1-2; the D gene is possibly TRBD1 (5 bases). Trimming left V 6 bases short and J 5 bases short, with 19 bases between. Germline CDR1 and CDR2: MNHEY and SVGAGI. This CDR3 is 15 amino acids long. The CDR3 sequence: CASSSPGGGRYGYTF. The DNA of the CDR3 is TGTGCCAGCAGCTCCCCGGGGGGGGGACGTTATGGCTACACCTTC.

The chain is built from TRBV29-1 and TRBJ1-4; D call uncertain. There are 13 residues in the CDR3. Trimming left V 4 bases short and J 12 bases short, with 18 bases between. Looked up from germline, CDR1 is SQVTM and CDR2 is ANQGSEA. The CDR3 loop reads CSVVKAPTAELFF. CDR3 coding DNA: TGCAGCGTTGTAAAAGCACCCACGGCGGAACTGTTTTTT.

V usage is TRBV27 and J usage is TRBJ1-1; no definite D call. Germline assignment: CDR1 MNHEY and CDR2 SMNVEV (reference sequence). Trimming took 3 bases from V and 1 from J, leaving 9 bases between them. CDR3 size: 14 residues. This CDR3 is CASSFSTKNTEAFF. CDR3 bases: TGTGCCAGCAGTTTTTCCACTAAGAACACTGAAGCTTTCTTT.

This chain joins TRBV18 and TRBJ1-1; D gene uncertain. The germline V and J ends were trimmed by 3 bases and 4 bases, with 18 bases remaining between them. The CDR3 extends over 16 amino acids. Germline V gene lookup returns CDR1 KGHSH and CDR2 LQKENI. The CDR3 bases are TGTGCCAGCTCACCTTTCCAGTCAGCCGAGGGCACTGAAGCTTTCTTT. Translation: CASSPFQSAEGTEAFF.

V usage is TRBV9 and J usage is TRBJ2-7; no definite D call. Trimming shortened V by 0 bases and J by 5 bases, and 3 bases separated the two germline ends. The CDR3 contains 11 residues. The germline V gene encodes CDR1 SGDLS and CDR2 YYNGEE. The CDR3 DNA is TGTGCCAGCAGCGTAGGTCACGAGCAGTACTTC. Translated, it gives CASSVGHEQYF. Full variable domain (remainder filled in from reference TRBV9 and TRBJ2-7): DSGVTQTPKHLITATGQRVTLRCSPRSGDLSVYWYQQSLDQGLQFLIQYYNGEERAKGNILERFSAQQFPDLHSELNLSSLELGDSALYFCASSVGHEQYFGPGTRLTVT.

About this clone itself: A read error may account for a junction end that differs from germline. V is TRBV28 and J is TRBJ2-5; TRBD1 agrees at 7 bases. The CDR3 covers 14 residues. Germline loops: CDR1 MDHEN, CDR2 SYDVKM. CDR3 protein: CASRSGTDQGTQYF. The CDR3 DNA follows: TGTGCCAGCAGGTCCGGGACAGACCAAGGGACCCAGTACTTC.

This clone appeared a single time. The chain uses TRBV7-9 and TRBJ2-1; the D gene is possibly TRBD1 (6 bases). This CDR3 comprises 11 residues. Germline V gene data show CDR1 as SEHNR and CDR2 as FQNEAQ (reference sequence). V lost 5 bases to trimming and J lost 15 bases, with 14 bases between them. The CDR3 sequence is CASSELIQGFF. In DNA, the CDR3 is TGTGCCAGCAGCGAATTAATACAGGGGTTCTTC. Combining the CDR3 with reference TRBV7-9 and TRBJ2-1 gives the whole variable domain DTGVSQNPRHKITKRGQNVTFRCDPISEHNRLYWYRQTLGQGPEFLTYFQNEAQLEKSRLLSDRFSAERPKGSFSTLEIQRTEQGDSAMYLCASSELIQGFFGPGTRLTVL.

This clone occurred a few times. The germline gene is not matched at one end of the junction; a read error may be the cause. The rearrangement joins TRBV7-7 to TRBJ2-7; 9 positions agree with TRBD1. This CDR3 comprises 15 residues. Germline loops: CDR1 SSHAT, CDR2 FNYEAQ (reference sequence). The CDR3 protein is CASSLGTGWTYEQYF. The CDR3 region has the DNA TGTGCTAGCAGTTTGGGGACAGGGTGGACCTACGAGCAGTACTTC.

This rearrangement joins TRBV6-4 to TRBJ2-2; D uncertain. The germline V gene encodes CDR1 MRHNA and CDR2 SNTAGT. This CDR3 contains 13 residues. With 3 bases removed from V and 5 bases from J, the gap between germline ends came to 7 bases. The CDR3 DNA reads TGTGCCAGCAGTGAGCGCACAACCGGGGAGCTGTTTTTT. Translation: CASSERTTGELFF.

V usage is TRBV18 and J usage is TRBJ1-1; perhaps TRBD1 as D (5 bases). Germline V CDR1 and CDR2: KGHSH, LQKENI. The V and J ends lost 3 bases and 4 bases respectively, with 12 bases between them. CDR3 length equals 14 residues. CDR3 sequence (DNA): TGTGCCAGCTCACCCGGACACTCGGGCACTGAAGCTTTCTTT. The encoded protein is CASSPGHSGTEAFF.

This chain uses TRBV4-2 with TRBJ2-1; 10 nucleotides agree with TRBD1. Germline V gene data show CDR1 as LGHNA and CDR2 as YNFKEQ. J lost 7 bases, V lost 0 bases, and 9 bases had no gene match. This CDR3 is 17 amino acids long. Here the CDR3 reads CASSQERGQGKDNEQFF. The CDR3 DNA follows: TGTGCCAGCAGCCAAGAACGGGGACAGGGGAAAGATAATGAGCAGTTCTTC.

This chain uses TRBV5-1 with TRBJ2-3; tentatively, D is TRBD2 (7 bases). CDR3 size: 14 residues. V lost 4 bases and J 4 bases, leaving 13 bases between the germline ends. In germline, CDR1 is SGHRS, CDR2 YFSETQ. The DNA for the CDR3 is TGCGCCAGCAGCGGGGGGGCGGGTCCAGATACGCAGTATTTT. Residues: CASSGGAGPDTQYF.

On this clone: Relative to the germline gene, one junction end is altered; a read error may explain this. The V gene is TRBV2, the J gene TRBJ1-1, with D unclear. The CDR3 runs 10 residues. Germline V gene sequence: CDR1 SNHLY, CDR2 FYNNEI. The CDR3 loop reads CASSDLGILF. The CDR3 DNA sequence: TGTGCCAGCAGTGACCTCGGGATTCTCTTT.

The chain has TRBV6-5 and TRBJ1-1; the D gene is possibly TRBD1 (5 bases). V was shortened by 0 bases and J by 7 bases, with 12 bases between the two germline ends. Per germline, CDR1 MNHEY and CDR2 SVGAGI. The CDR3 totals 14 residues. The CDR3 protein is CASSYSQGYNEAFF. CDR3 in DNA: TGTGCCAGCAGTTACTCGCAGGGATACAATGAAGCTTTCTTT.